This passage covers 22 T cell receptor beta chains from one sample sequenced in a study of kidney transplant recipient with SARS-CoV-2 infection. Each CDR3 protein is one row after TCRdb ran MiXCR on the reads. The table includes 200,000 to 300,000 distinct CDR3 sequences, 29% detected once. The material was a blood sample, obtained at baseline and around day 110 from a kidney transplant recipient. Receptor source: a male patient aged 30 to 39 who had COVID-19 and was a kidney transplant recipient. The T cells may partly be graft donor cells.

This clonotype was counted many times. This chain links TRBV7-2 with TRBJ2-7, with 10 positions matching TRBD2. From germline, CDR1 is SGHTA and CDR2 FQGNSA. After removal of 3 bases from V and 2 bases from J, the junction contained 4 bases not matched to a gene. The length of the CDR3 is 15 residues. The CDR3 DNA sequence: TGTGCCAGCAGCTTTGGACTAGCGGTTCCCTACGAGCAGTACTTC. Translating gives CASSFGLAVPYEQYF.

Only one count was recorded for this clonotype. This may be a read error: a much more frequent sequence differs by one nucleotide. V and J are TRBV13 and TRBJ1-1, with D hard to call. Per germline, CDR1 PRHDT and CDR2 FYEKMQ (reference sequence). The CDR3 sequence is 18 residues long. This chain's CDR3 is CVSSPPLTLEVLNTEAFF. The CDR3 DNA sequence: TGTGTCAGCAGCCCCCCTTTGACGTTGGAGGTTTTGAACACTGAAGCTTTCTTT. Variable domain in full (rest from reference TRBV13 and TRBJ1-1): AAGVIQSPRHLIKEKRETATLKCYPIPRHDTVYWYQQGPGQDPQFLISFYEKMQSDKGSIPDRFSAQQFSDYHSELNMSSLELGDSALYFCVSSPPLTLEVLNTEAFFGQGTRLTVV.

On this clonotype: A single base separates this from a much larger clone, so it may be a read error. The rearrangement links TRBV11-2 to TRBJ1-4, with D tentatively TRBD1 (6 bases). The ends were cut back, 3 bases at V and 8 bases at J, with 10 bases in the middle. The CDR3 contains 13 residues. Germline V gene lookup returns CDR1 SGHAT and CDR2 FQNNGV. CDR3 sequence: CASSLDRTEKLFF. In DNA, the CDR3 is TGTGCCAGCAGCTTGGACAGAACGGAAAAACTGTTTTTT.

This clonotype occurred once. This sequence may be a read error, since a much larger clone differs from it by one base. The V call is TRBV11-2, the J call TRBJ1-5; D gene uncertain. CDR3 length equals 15 residues. Germline CDR1 SGHAT, CDR2 FQNNGV. V dropped 5 bases and J dropped 6 bases, with 17 bases sitting between them. The CDR3 sequence: CASSPDGHGSQPQHF. The DNA for the CDR3 is TGTGCCAGCAGCCCGGACGGCCATGGCAGTCAGCCCCAGCATTTT.

At least ten counts were recorded for this clonotype. The chain couples TRBV20-1 to TRBJ2-7; the D gene is possibly TRBD1 (5 bases). This CDR3 contains 13 residues. Germline V lookup: CDR1 DFQATT, CDR2 SNEGSKA (reference sequence). V lost 4 bases and J 3 bases, leaving 13 bases between the germline ends. The CDR3 protein is CSAKDDGHYEQYF. In DNA, the CDR3 is TGCAGTGCTAAGGACGACGGACACTACGAGCAGTACTTC.

This clonotype was counted ten times or more. The chain links TRBV28 to TRBJ2-7; D possibly matches TRBD1 or TRBD2 (6 bases each). With 2 bases removed from V and 6 bases from J, the gap between germline ends came to 20 bases. The CDR3 extends over 16 amino acids. Germline values: CDR1 MDHEN, CDR2 SYDVKM. The CDR3 region is CASSLLGGGRMGEQYF. CDR3 DNA: TGTGCCAGCAGTTTACTAGGAGGGGGTCGAATGGGCGAGCAGTACTTC. The full variable domain, its missing parts supplied by reference TRBV28 and TRBJ2-7, is DVKVTQSSRYLVKRTGEKVFLECVQDMDHENMFWYRQDPGLGLRLIYFSYDVKMKEKGDIPEGYSVSREKKERFSLILESASTNQTSMYLCASSLLGGGRMGEQYFGPGTRLTVT.

This clonotype was seen ten or more times. The chain has TRBV6-7 and TRBJ2-7, with 14 bases identical to TRBD2. TRBV6-7 is an ORF, with its function uncertain. CDR3 length: 17 residues. V was pared by 9 bases and J by 2 bases, with 12 bases of the junction left unmatched. The CDR3: CARSVTSGRAWTYEQYF. The DNA of the CDR3 is TGTGCCAGGAGCGTGACTAGCGGGAGGGCCTGGACCTACGAGCAGTACTTC.

Concerning this clonotype: This may stem from a read error, because a much larger clone lies one nucleotide away. The chain has TRBV7-3 and TRBJ1-6, with D hard to call. This CDR3 comprises 14 residues. The germline V gene has CDR1 SGHTA and CDR2 FQGTGA. CDR3 DNA: TGTGCCAGCAGCTCCGCTCGGGAGAATTCACTCCTCCACTTT. This gives the protein CASSSARENSLLHF.

Regarding this clonotype: This sequence may be a read error, since a much larger clone differs from it by one base. This chain connects TRBV4-1 to TRBJ2-3; D is unclear. With 4 bases removed from V and 1 base from J, the gap between germline ends came to 9 bases. The CDR3 totals 14 residues. The germline V gene has CDR1 MGHRA and CDR2 YSYEKL. CDR3: CASSRFAGTDTQYF. CDR3 DNA: TGCGCCAGCAGCCGCTTCGCTGGCACAGATACGCAGTATTTT.

There are many counts of this clonotype. V is TRBV12-3 or TRBV12-4 and J is TRBJ1-1, with D hard to call. CDR3 length: 13 residues. Trimming stripped 2 bases from V and 1 base from J, with 5 bases between. CDR3 protein: CASSLTANTEAFF. CDR3 in DNA: TGTGCCAGCAGTTTAACGGCGAACACTGAAGCTTTCTTT.

With regard to this clonotype: A much more abundant neighbour one base away suggests this may be a read error. The chain recombines TRBV6-1 with TRBJ2-3, with 8 bases aligning to TRBD2. The CDR3 covers 14 residues. CDR1 and CDR2 (germline): MNHNS, SASEGT. The V gene end was trimmed by 5 bases and the J gene end by 3 bases; junction bases not matched to a gene: 4. The CDR3 loop is CASSHGRGTDTQYF. Here the CDR3 DNA reads TGTGCCAGCAGTCACGGGAGGGGGACAGATACGCAGTATTTT.

About this clonotype itself: This sequence may be a read error, since a much larger clone differs from it by one base. The CDR3 region has the DNA TGCGCCAGCATTCGACTATCGGTTCGAAAGACCTATGGCTACACCTTC. Encoded protein: CASIRLSVRKTYGYTF. The chain recombines TRBV5-1 with TRBJ1-2; D call uncertain. The germline CDR1 and CDR2 sequences are SGHRS and YFSETQ. V gave up 6 bases and J gave up 4 bases, with 22 bases separating them. The CDR3 totals 16 residues.

This clonotype appeared many times. The gene calls are TRBV7-2 and TRBJ2-1, with D perhaps given as TRBD1 or TRBD2 (5 bases each). V was trimmed by 6 bases and J by 5 bases, leaving 17 bases between them. This CDR3 has 15 residues. The germline CDR1 and CDR2 sequences are SGHTA and FQGNSA. The CDR3 protein is CASRGPGTRDNEQFF. Written as DNA, the CDR3 is TGTGCCAGCAGGGGGCCGGGGACGAGGGACAATGAGCAGTTCTTC.

On this clonotype itself: A read error may be the cause here, since a much bigger clone is one base away. The V and J genes are TRBV20-1 and TRBJ1-1; TRBD1 matches 7 bases. The CDR3 spans 14 residues. The V segment lost 6 bases and the J segment 6 bases; nucleotides outside the gene matches: 13. Germline values: CDR1 DFQATT, CDR2 SNEGSKA (reference sequence). CDR3 region: CSASSPTGEAEAFF. Written as DNA, the CDR3 is TGCAGTGCCTCTTCCCCAACAGGGGAAGCTGAAGCTTTCTTT.

The table lists this clonotype with a count of one. This may come from a read error, since a much larger clone is one base off. The rearrangement joins TRBV11-3 to TRBJ2-7, with D perhaps assigned TRBD1 or TRBD2 (5 bases each). This CDR3 is built from 15 residues. CDR1 is SGHNT, CDR2 YENEEA, per germline. CDR3 protein: CAGSWTRDQIAEQYF. The CDR3 DNA sequence: TGTGCCGGCAGCTGGACACGGGACCAAATTGCGGAGCAGTACTTC. Variable domain in full (rest from reference TRBV11-3 and TRBJ2-7): EAGVVQSPRYKIIEKKQPVAFWCNPISGHNTLYWYLQNLGQGPELLIRYENEEAVDDSQLPKDRFSAERLKGVDSTLKIQPAELGDSAVYLCAGSWTRDQIAEQYFGPGTRLTVT.

For this clonotype: The final CDR3 position lacks the conserved phenylalanine or tryptophan, pointing to a likely read error. This chain links TRBV5-5 with TRBJ1-2; no definite D call. Trimming left V 7 bases short and J 4 bases short, with 23 bases between. The V gene's germline CDR1 is SGHKS and CDR2 YYEKEE (reference sequence). The CDR3 sequence is 16 residues long. CDR3 nucleotides: TGTGCCAGCCTACTGAATGTCTCGCGAAGGACCTATGGCTACACCCTC. This encodes CASLLNVSRRTYGYTL.

This clonotype was seen many times. The chain employs TRBV9 and TRBJ1-5; D may be TRBD1 (5 bases). The CDR3 length is 15 residues. Trimming shortened V by 0 bases and J by 5 bases, and 12 bases separated the two germline ends. Germline V gene data show CDR1 as SGDLS and CDR2 as YYNGEE. CDR3 residues: CASSVDGGRDQPQHF. The CDR3 DNA sequence: TGTGCCAGCAGCGTAGACGGGGGTAGGGATCAGCCCCAGCATTTT.

Of note for this clonotype: Being one base from a much bigger clone, this may be a read error. Given the absence of the conserved phenylalanine or tryptophan at the CDR3 end, a read error is likely. This chain links TRBV12-3 or TRBV12-4 with TRBJ1-2, with 7 nucleotides matching TRBD1. V lost 5 bases to trimming and J lost 4 bases; unmatched junction nucleotides: 7. This CDR3 spans 14 amino acids. CDR3 DNA: TGTGCCAGCAGTGCCGGACAGGTTTTCTATGGCTACACCTCC. This sequence encodes CASSAGQVFYGYTS.

This clonotype has ten or more counts. The chain combines TRBV18 with TRBJ1-5, with unresolved D. This CDR3 comprises 15 residues. The V and J ends lost 2 bases and 6 bases respectively, with 14 bases between them. Germline V gene sequence: CDR1 KGHSH, CDR2 LQKENI. The CDR3 region has the DNA TGTGCCAGCTCACCATTTGAGGGTACGAGTCAGCCCCAGCATTTT. Amino acids: CASSPFEGTSQPQHF.

The V and J genes are TRBV2 and TRBJ2-3, with D uncertain. The CDR3 runs 15 residues. V shed 6 bases and J shed 5 bases, with 18 bases lying between them. Per germline, CDR1 SNHLY and CDR2 FYNNEI. CDR3 residues: CASSEKEIWGDTQYF. The CDR3 DNA is TGTGCCAGCAGCGAGAAAGAAATTTGGGGAGATACGCAGTATTTT.

The chain has TRBV11-2 and TRBJ1-1; 7 bases line up with TRBD1. This CDR3 comprises 15 residues. The J segment lost 6 bases and the V segment lost 5 bases, leaving 12 bases of the junction unmatched. Germline values: CDR1 SGHAT, CDR2 FQNNGV. The CDR3 DNA follows: TGTGCCAGCAGCGAAAGGGACGACAGGGCGGCTGAAGCTTTCTTT. Protein sequence: CASSERDDRAAEAFF.

This clonotype showed up many times. The chain links TRBV28 to TRBJ1-4, with 7 bases fitting TRBD1. Unmatched junction bases numbered 10, after V lost 5 bases and J lost 7 bases. Germline assignment: CDR1 MDHEN and CDR2 SYDVKM. The CDR3 runs 15 residues. CDR3 coding DNA: TGTGCCAGCAGTACTCCAGGGGGGACTTTTGAAAAACTGTTTTTT. Its protein is CASSTPGGTFEKLFF.